What follows are 25 T cell receptor beta chains derived from one specimen sequenced in a study of spatial heterogeneity in lung cancer. Stated time point: sample taken at primary tumor resection. Overall study findings and caveats: One measure, the expanded intratumoral alpha and beta TCR count, tracked tumor mutation counts.

These receptors' antigens are unknown. MiXCR, applied by TCRdb to the 5' RACE reads, yields one record per CDR3 protein. The data contain several thousand distinct CDR3 sequences, 15% of them singletons. The sample consisted of lung tumor tissue, taken at surgery. The origin of the receptors is a female donor with early-stage non-small cell lung cancer.

The gene calls are TRBV5-1 and TRBJ2-5, with unresolved D. The CDR3 covers 13 residues. Germline V gene data show CDR1 as SGHRS and CDR2 as YFSETQ. CDR3 amino acids: CFSSFNRQETQYF. As DNA, the CDR3 is TGCTTCAGCAGCTTTAACAGACAAGAGACCCAGTACTTC. The full variable domain, with the rest looked up from reference TRBV5-1 and TRBJ2-5, is KAGVTQTPRYLIKTRGQQVTLSCSPISGHRSVSWYQQTPGQGLQFLFEYFSETQRNKGNFPGRFSGRQFSNSRSEMNVSTLELGDSALYLCFSSFNRQETQYFGPGTRLLVL.

This clonotype appeared a few times. The chain carries TRBV7-8 and TRBJ2-3, with D maybe TRBD2 (7 bases). CDR1 and CDR2 from the germline V gene are SGHVS and FQNEAQ. The length of the CDR3 is 14 residues. V gave up 1 base and J gave up 6 bases, with 11 bases separating them. DNA for the CDR3: TGTGCCAGCAGCTTAGGGACTAGGGGGGATACGCAGTATTTT. This codes for CASSLGTRGDTQYF.

This clonotype has a count of ten or more. The chain combines TRBV6-6 with TRBJ1-3; possibly TRBD1 for D (5 bases). V gave up 6 bases and J gave up 5 bases, with 11 bases separating them. Germline loops: CDR1 MNHNY, CDR2 SVGAGI (reference sequence). CDR3 size: 13 residues. The CDR3 sequence: CASSRDGRNTIYF. DNA for the CDR3: TGTGCCAGCAGCAGGGACGGGAGAAACACCATATATTTT.

In its sample, this clonotype ranks as medium-sized. The chain has TRBV5-5 and TRBJ1-1, with 8 bases that match TRBD1. The CDR3 is 18 amino acids. Germline V gives CDR1 SGHKS, CDR2 YYEKEE (reference sequence). Germline trimming cut 5 bases from V and 0 bases from J; bases unmatched to any gene: 15. This chain's CDR3 is CASRLRDRSSWMNTEAFF. In DNA, the CDR3 is TGTGCCAGCAGACTCCGGGACAGGTCTTCTTGGATGAACACTGAAGCTTTCTTT.

This clonotype was counted many times. V gene TRBV20-1 combines with J gene TRBJ2-7, with 7 bases aligning to TRBD1. This CDR3 contains 13 residues. The V gene end was trimmed by 5 bases and the J gene end by 0 bases; junction bases not matched to a gene: 4. Germline lookup yields CDR1 DFQATT and CDR2 SNEGSKA (reference sequence). CDR3 protein: CSALRGSSYEQYF. Here the CDR3 DNA reads TGCAGTGCTCTCAGGGGGAGCTCCTACGAGCAGTACTTC.

This clonotype counts as medium-sized. V usage is TRBV9 and J usage is TRBJ1-2; 7 bases match TRBD1. Germline CDR1 reads SGDLS; CDR2 reads YYNGEE. The junction had 14 bases not matched to a gene; V was cut back by 4 bases and J by 8 bases. This CDR3 contains 15 residues. In DNA form, the CDR3 reads TGTGCCAGCAGCTCCGGGACAGTGACCATTGGGGGCTACACCTTC. This encodes CASSSGTVTIGGYTF.

In its sample, this clonotype ranks as medium-sized. The chain combines TRBV28 with TRBJ1-2, with a tentative D call TRBD1 (5 bases). The CDR3 is 14 residues long. Germline loops: CDR1 MDHEN, CDR2 SYDVKM. With 3 bases removed from V and 7 bases from J, the gap between germline ends came to 15 bases. The chain's CDR3 is CASSLIRGSAGYTF. Here the CDR3 DNA reads TGTGCCAGCAGTTTGATCCGGGGGAGTGCTGGCTACACCTTC.

This clonotype is medium-sized within its sample. The CDR3 here is CASSREGPGGANVLTF. In DNA form, the CDR3 reads TGTGCCAGCAGCCGGGAGGGTCCCGGTGGGGCCAACGTCCTGACTTTC. The chain combines TRBV7-8 with TRBJ2-6, with 8 bases lining up with TRBD2. The CDR3 loop spans 16 amino acids. V was pared by 5 bases and J by 3 bases, with 6 bases of the junction left unmatched. Germline assignment: CDR1 SGHVS and CDR2 FQNEAQ.

In its sample, this clonotype ranks as medium-sized (0.01 to 0.1%). The V and J genes are TRBV28 and TRBJ1-2; no clear D gene. The CDR3 totals 12 residues. Germline assignment: CDR1 MDHEN and CDR2 SYDVKM. V was shortened by 6 bases and J by 4 bases, with 9 bases between the two germline ends. CDR3 DNA sequence: TGTGCCAGCAGGTGGATGGCCTATGGCTACACCTTC. Translated: CASRWMAYGYTF.

By sample share, this clonotype is medium-sized. The CDR3 DNA reads TGCAGTGCTACCGGCCCAGGAGAAGACTATGGCTACACCTTC. This translates into CSATGPGEDYGYTF. The V gene is TRBV20-1, the J gene TRBJ1-2; no clear D gene. V lost 4 bases and J lost 3, with 15 bases in between. The CDR3 spans 14 residues. Germline V gene data show CDR1 as DFQATT and CDR2 as SNEGSKA (reference sequence).

By share, this clonotype counts as medium-sized. The rearrangement joins TRBV7-9 to TRBJ1-4, with D perhaps matching TRBD1 (6 bases). Per the germline V gene, CDR1 is SEHNR and CDR2 is FQNEAQ (reference sequence). Trimming stripped 5 bases from V and 3 bases from J, with 19 bases between. This CDR3 spans 17 amino acids. The DNA of the CDR3 is TGTGCCAGCAGCCTTGGGATATCCGGGGGCTCTAATGAAAAACTGTTTTTT. Protein sequence: CASSLGISGGSNEKLFF.

Within the sample, this clonotype is medium-sized. The chain recombines TRBV24-1 with TRBJ2-2, with 7 bases aligning to TRBD2. This CDR3 is built from 15 residues. With 2 bases clipped from V and 9 bases from J, the junction kept 8 bases outside the gene matches. Germline CDR1 and CDR2: KGHDR and SFDVKD. The CDR3 spells CATSDSTSRSRELFF. CDR3 DNA sequence: TGTGCCACCAGTGATTCGACTAGCCGCAGCCGGGAGCTGTTTTTT.

The gene calls are TRBV5-1 and TRBJ2-7; 9 bases agree with TRBD1. The CDR3 contains 15 residues. The germline V gene encodes CDR1 SGHRS and CDR2 YFSETQ. J lost 2 bases, V lost 4 bases, and 7 bases had no gene match. The CDR3 bases are TGCGCCAGCAGCACATCCGGGACAGGGACCTACGAGCAGTACTTC. This translates into CASSTSGTGTYEQYF.

Many counts were recorded for this clonotype. The J gene is TRBJ2-7, the V gene TRBV28, with 10 bases fitting TRBD1. The V and J ends lost 11 bases and 1 base, in that order; junction bases with no gene match: 11. Germline CDR1 and CDR2: MDHEN and SYDVKM. CDR3 length: 15 residues. The CDR3 loop is CAARAVGQGSYEQYF. In DNA form, the CDR3 reads TGTGCCGCTCGCGCAGTGGGACAGGGGTCCTACGAGCAGTACTTC.

This clonotype was detected only a few times. J is TRBJ2-3 and V is TRBV20-1; 11 nucleotides agree with TRBD2. Trimming cost V 3 bases and J 1 base; bases outside gene matches: 9. Per germline, CDR1 DFQATT and CDR2 SNEGSKA (reference sequence). The CDR3 contains 17 residues. CDR3 in amino acids: CSASTSGSGGRTDTQYF. The CDR3 nucleotides are TGCAGTGCTAGCACTAGCGGGAGTGGGGGCCGCACAGATACGCAGTATTTT.

This clonotype was picked up many times. The genes are TRBV7-9 and TRBJ2-3; D ambiguous. V gave up 2 bases and J gave up 5 bases, with 20 bases separating them. The CDR3 is 17 residues long. Germline V gene data show CDR1 as SEHNR and CDR2 as FQNEAQ (reference sequence). The CDR3, as DNA: TGTGCCAGCAGCTTATTAGGGTTGGGAAACTTCGAAGATACGCAGTATTTT. It is translated as CASSLLGLGNFEDTQYF.

The table lists this clonotype with many counts. Here the CDR3 reads CAKRGGTDSNQPQHF. The CDR3 bases are TGTGCCAAGCGGGGAGGGACGGATAGCAATCAGCCCCAGCATTTT. V usage is TRBV2 and J usage is TRBJ1-5, with D tentatively TRBD1 (5 bases). This CDR3 comprises 15 residues. V lost 10 bases, J lost 0 bases, and 16 bases lay in between. The germline V gene encodes CDR1 SNHLY and CDR2 FYNNEI.

This clonotype is labeled large. This chain links TRBV28 with TRBJ2-4, with D uncertain. Trimming took 7 bases from V and 4 from J, leaving 14 bases between them. This CDR3 region has 14 residues. The germline gives CDR1 MDHEN, CDR2 SYDVKM. CDR3 loop: CASTRVSVKNIQYF. Here the CDR3 DNA reads TGTGCCAGCACCCGCGTTTCGGTAAAAAACATTCAGTACTTC.

This sequence joins TRBV20-1 and TRBJ1-2, with no clear D. Germline lookup yields CDR1 DFQATT and CDR2 SNEGSKA (reference sequence). V was pared by 1 base and J by 5 bases, with 14 bases between. This CDR3 is built from 14 residues. The CDR3 sequence is CSARGRRDTYGYTF. Here the CDR3 DNA reads TGCAGTGCTAGAGGAAGAAGGGATACGTATGGCTACACCTTC.

This clonotype was counted at least ten times. V gene TRBV7-2 combines with J gene TRBJ2-5; D possibly corresponds to TRBD1 (5 bases). V was clipped by 1 base and J by 5 bases, with 11 bases between them. The CDR3 contains 14 residues. Germline CDR1 reads SGHTA; CDR2 reads FQGNSA. CDR3: CASSLGGAGETQYF. The CDR3 DNA reads TGTGCCAGCAGCTTAGGGGGCGCTGGGGAGACCCAGTACTTC.

This chain joins TRBV28 and TRBJ2-6; D remains ambiguous. The CDR3 is made up of 15 amino acids. Germline V gene data show CDR1 as MDHEN and CDR2 as SYDVKM. Trimming took 7 bases from V and 0 from J, leaving 10 bases between them. The CDR3 region has the DNA TGTGCCAGCAAACGGTGGGACTCTGGGGCCAACGTCCTGACTTTC. Residues: CASKRWDSGANVLTF.

This clonotype was recorded at least ten times. The V gene is TRBV5-1, the J gene TRBJ2-7; tentative D call: TRBD1 (6 bases). Germline CDR1 reads SGHRS; CDR2 reads YFSETQ. V was trimmed by 6 bases and J by 1 base, leaving 14 bases between them. This CDR3 has 14 residues. The CDR3 loop reads CASTATGLSYEQYF. CDR3 DNA sequence: TGCGCCAGCACTGCGACAGGATTGTCCTACGAGCAGTACTTC.

Sample share makes this clonotype medium-sized. The chain joins TRBV7-9 to TRBJ1-2; weak D call: TRBD1 (5 bases). Germline CDR1 is SEHNR and CDR2 is FQNEAQ (reference sequence). The CDR3 spans 13 residues. Trimming removed 4 bases from V and 5 bases from J, with 11 bases in between. The CDR3 DNA reads as TGTGCCAGCAGCTCTTACACAGGATATGGCTACACCTTC. It is translated as CASSSYTGYGYTF.

This clonotype was found a few times. This chain links TRBV27 with TRBJ2-7, with TRBD1 matching over 9 bases. Germline V lookup: CDR1 MNHEY, CDR2 SMNVEV (reference sequence). The CDR3 length is 14 residues. V lost 6 bases and J lost 4; bases outside the gene matches: 7. DNA for the CDR3: TGTGCCAGCAGGCGACAGGGGACAGGGTACGAGCAGTACTTC. Its protein is CASRRQGTGYEQYF.

The table lists this clonotype with many counts. This chain links TRBV28 with TRBJ1-2, with 8 bases lining up with TRBD1. This CDR3 has 17 residues. V trimming: 2 bases; J trimming: 2 bases; junction bases outside the gene matches: 10. Germline values: CDR1 MDHEN, CDR2 SYDVKM. This CDR3 is CASSLGRQGLSNYGYTF. The CDR3 DNA reads as TGTGCCAGCAGTTTAGGGAGACAGGGGCTGAGCAACTATGGCTACACCTTC.